Below are 12 T cell receptor beta chains sequenced from a single sample in a study of cytomegalovirus exposure and HLA in healthy donors. Amplification used 60 Vbeta primers and 13 Jbeta primers. TCRdb keeps only in-frame clones here, not all; method: immunoSEQ multiplex PCR. The table lists 190,000 or so clones, about four fifths of them singletons. Sequenced: PBMCs. The receptors were sampled from a man aged 50 to 59 in good health and CMV-seronegative.

The table lists this clone with a few counts. The V call is TRBV6-1, the J call TRBJ1-4, with D unclear. Germline V gives CDR1 MNHNS, CDR2 SASEGT. CDR3 length equals 11 residues. V lost 2 bases to trimming and J lost 12 bases, with 7 bases between them. The CDR3 sequence: CASSELQQLFF. The CDR3 DNA follows: TGTGCCAGCAGTGAATTACAGCAACTGTTTTTT.

The rearrangement links TRBV27 to TRBJ2-3; weak D call: TRBD2 (5 bases). Between the trimmed V and J ends, which lost 3 bases and 2 bases, there was a span of 15 bases. CDR3 length: 16 residues. Germline values: CDR1 MNHEY, CDR2 SMNVEV (reference sequence). The CDR3 region is CASSLSGARPTDTQYF. CDR3 DNA sequence: TGTGCCAGCAGTTTGAGCGGCGCCCGGCCCACAGATACGCAGTATTTT.

The genes are TRBV5-4 and TRBJ2-5; 7 nucleotides agree with TRBD1. V was pared by 0 bases and J by 2 bases, with 1 base of the junction left unmatched. The CDR3 consists of 14 residues. Germline CDR1 reads SGHNT; CDR2 reads YYREEE (reference sequence). Here the CDR3 DNA reads TGTGCCAGCAGCTTGGAGGGACAGCAAGAGACCCAGTACTTC. It codes for CASSLEGQQETQYF.

The chain carries TRBV6-1 and TRBJ1-2; 12 bases are a match to TRBD1. CDR1 is MNHNS, CDR2 SASEGT, per germline. V trimming: 4 bases; J trimming: 2 bases; junction bases outside the gene matches: 11. This CDR3 has 18 residues. CDR3 in amino acids: CASSANLGTGGRNYGYTF. The CDR3, as DNA: TGTGCCAGCAGTGCCAACCTAGGGACAGGGGGCCGGAACTATGGCTACACCTTC.

This clone was observed a handful of times. The chain is built from TRBV6-1 and TRBJ2-3, with D maybe TRBD1 (5 bases). CDR3 size: 13 residues. CDR1 and CDR2 (germline): MNHNS, SASEGT. V lost 6 bases and J lost 6, with 13 bases in between. Written as DNA, the CDR3 is TGTGCCAGCAGCAGGGTGAATGAGGATACGCAGTATTTT. Its translation is CASSRVNEDTQYF.

The chain joins TRBV7-2 to TRBJ2-7, with a possible D match to TRBD2 (6 bases). This CDR3 is 15 amino acids long. Trimming took 0 bases from V and 7 from J, leaving 16 bases between them. CDR1 SGHTA and CDR2 FQGNSA come from the germline V gene. The CDR3 region is CASSLASGLRVEQYF. CDR3 DNA sequence: TGTGCCAGCAGCTTAGCGTCCGGACTACGGGTGGAGCAGTACTTC.

This clone came up a few times. The chain recombines TRBV27 with TRBJ1-5; 10 bases align to TRBD1. J lost 4 bases, V lost 10 bases, and 10 bases had no gene match. The CDR3 is 15 amino acids. Germline assignment: CDR1 MNHEY and CDR2 SMNVEV (reference sequence). DNA of the CDR3: TGTGCCACCTCGGACAGGGGGAGGTTAAATCAGCCCCAGCATTTT. As protein: CATSDRGRLNQPQHF.

V is TRBV18 and J is TRBJ2-5; 10 nucleotides align to TRBD1. Germline V CDR1 and CDR2: KGHSH, LQKENI. V was pared by 2 bases and J by 1 base, with 4 bases of the junction left unmatched. CDR3 length equals 16 residues. CDR3 sequence: CASSPGGQGPQETQYF. CDR3 bases: TGTGCCAGCTCACCAGGGGGACAGGGGCCCCAAGAGACCCAGTACTTC.

V and J are TRBV10-2 and TRBJ1-1, with D maybe TRBD1 (5 bases). The CDR3 extends over 11 amino acids. Trimming shortened V by 6 bases and J by 8 bases, and 10 bases separated the two germline ends. The germline CDR1 and CDR2 sequences are WSHSY and SAAADI. The CDR3: CASSRGGEAFF. CDR3 nucleotides: TGCGCCAGCAGCCGGGGGGGGGAAGCTTTCTTT.

For the CDR3, the DNA is TGTGCCAGCAGCCAAGATCCCGCGGTGAATGAGCAGTTCTTC. This gives the protein CASSQDPAVNEQFF. V and J are TRBV4-2 and TRBJ2-1; no clear D. The CDR3 consists of 14 residues. Between the trimmed V and J ends, which lost 0 bases and 7 bases, there was a span of 10 bases. Germline CDR1 and CDR2: LGHNA and YNFKEQ.

CDR3 sequence reads: CASSATGFNEQFF. The DNA of the CDR3 is TGCGCCAGCAGCGCCACAGGGTTTAATGAGCAGTTCTTC. The chain joins TRBV4-1 to TRBJ2-1; D possibly corresponds to TRBD1 (6 bases). Germline-derived CDR1 and CDR2 are MGHRA and YSYEKL. V lost 5 bases and J 7 bases, leaving 12 bases between the germline ends. CDR3 length equals 13 residues.

This sequence joins TRBV18 and TRBJ2-1; 7 nucleotides match TRBD2. V lost 3 bases and J lost 4; bases outside the gene matches: 3. This CDR3 contains 14 residues. Germline-derived CDR1 and CDR2 are KGHSH and LQKENI. The CDR3 here is CASSPAGVYNEQFF. Here the CDR3 DNA reads TGTGCCAGCTCACCGGCGGGAGTTTACAATGAGCAGTTCTTC.